The present entry profiles one T cell receptor beta chain with its context. Its specificity is unknown. MiXCR was run by TCRdb on the 5' RACE reads, yielding one entry per CDR3 protein. The sample records 250,000 or so distinct CDR3 sequences, approximately 7% being singletons. Germline V CDR1 and CDR2: MNHEY, SVGAGI. CDR3 length: 15 residues. V gave up 0 bases and J gave up 5 bases, with 8 bases separating them. These data originate in a study of identical twins. Findings of the study overall: There is a chance that invariant MAIT and iNKT cells partially muddied zero-insertion analyses.

The same sample was also studied in work on yellow fever vaccine responses in identical twins.

The chain couples TRBV6-5 to TRBJ1-6; the D gene is possibly TRBD1 (5 bases). This clonotype was obtained from a woman between 18 and 29 years old in good health. Source material: memory (CD45RO+) T cells sorted from blood. The CDR3 spells CASSYSQENNSPLHF. For the CDR3, the DNA is TGTGCCAGCAGTTACTCACAGGAGAATAATTCACCCCTCCACTTT.